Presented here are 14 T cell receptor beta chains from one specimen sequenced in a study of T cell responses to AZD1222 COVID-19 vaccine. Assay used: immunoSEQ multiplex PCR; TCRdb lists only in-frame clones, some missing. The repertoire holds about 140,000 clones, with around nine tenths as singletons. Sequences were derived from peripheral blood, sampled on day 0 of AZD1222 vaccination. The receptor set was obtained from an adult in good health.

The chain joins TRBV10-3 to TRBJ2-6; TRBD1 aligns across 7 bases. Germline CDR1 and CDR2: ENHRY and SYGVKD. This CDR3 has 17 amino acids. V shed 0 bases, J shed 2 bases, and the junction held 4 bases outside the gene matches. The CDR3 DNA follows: TGTGCCATCAGTGAGTCGACAGGGTCCCCTGGGGCCAACGTCCTGACTTTC. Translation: CAISESTGSPGANVLTF.

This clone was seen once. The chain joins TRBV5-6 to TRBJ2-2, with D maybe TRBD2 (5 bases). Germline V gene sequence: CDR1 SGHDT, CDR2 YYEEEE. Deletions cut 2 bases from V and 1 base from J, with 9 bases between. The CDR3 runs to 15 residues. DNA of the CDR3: TGTGCCAGCAGCTTTCGAGGGAGGAACACCGGGGAGCTGTTTTTT. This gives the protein CASSFRGRNTGELFF.

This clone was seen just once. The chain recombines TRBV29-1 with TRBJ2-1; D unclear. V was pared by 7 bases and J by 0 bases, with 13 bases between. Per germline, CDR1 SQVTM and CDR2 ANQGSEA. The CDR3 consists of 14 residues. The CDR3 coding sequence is TGCAGCGCCCAGATAGGTAGCTCCTACAATGAGCAGTTCTTC. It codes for CSAQIGSSYNEQFF.

The CDR3 spells CASSLVQAGGNYGYTF. DNA for the CDR3: TGTGCCAGCAGCTTGGTACAGGCAGGAGGTAACTATGGCTACACCTTC. The genes are TRBV5-4 and TRBJ1-2, with a possible D match to TRBD1 (5 bases). This CDR3 region has 16 residues. V was clipped by 0 bases and J by 1 base, with 13 bases between them. Germline V gene lookup returns CDR1 SGHNT and CDR2 YYREEE (reference sequence).

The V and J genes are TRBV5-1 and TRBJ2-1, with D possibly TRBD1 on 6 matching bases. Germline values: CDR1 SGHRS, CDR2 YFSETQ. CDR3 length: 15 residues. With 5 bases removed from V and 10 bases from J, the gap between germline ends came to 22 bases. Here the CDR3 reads CASSELAFVTGEQFF. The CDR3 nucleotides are TGCGCCAGCAGTGAATTGGCCTTTGTTACAGGGGAGCAGTTCTTC.

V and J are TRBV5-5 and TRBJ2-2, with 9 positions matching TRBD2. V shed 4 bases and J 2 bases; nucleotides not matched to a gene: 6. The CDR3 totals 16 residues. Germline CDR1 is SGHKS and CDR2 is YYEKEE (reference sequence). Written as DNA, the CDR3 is TGTGCCAGCAGCCCCACTAGCGGGCTTAACACCGGGGAGCTGTTTTTT. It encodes CASSPTSGLNTGELFF.

The CDR3 loop reads CASSGAGVSTEAFF. The CDR3 DNA follows: TGCGCCAGCAGTGGGGCAGGCGTCAGCACTGAAGCTTTCTTT. V is TRBV10-2 and J is TRBJ1-1; D is uncertain. The CDR3 is 14 amino acids. The germline V gene has CDR1 WSHSY and CDR2 SAAADI. The ends were cut back, 4 bases at V and 4 bases at J, with 13 bases in the middle.

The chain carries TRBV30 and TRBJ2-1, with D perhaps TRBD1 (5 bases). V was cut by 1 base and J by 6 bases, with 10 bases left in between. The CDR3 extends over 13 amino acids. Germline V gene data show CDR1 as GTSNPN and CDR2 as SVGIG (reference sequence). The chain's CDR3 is CAWSGGQFNEQFF. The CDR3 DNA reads TGTGCCTGGAGTGGGGGCCAATTCAATGAGCAGTTCTTC.

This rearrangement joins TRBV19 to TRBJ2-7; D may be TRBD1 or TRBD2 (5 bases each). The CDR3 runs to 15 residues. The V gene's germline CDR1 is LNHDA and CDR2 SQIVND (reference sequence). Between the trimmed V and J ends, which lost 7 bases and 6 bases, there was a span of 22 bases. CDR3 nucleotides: TGTGCCAGTACCCTCCGCAGGGAGTCTGGCGGCGAGCAGTACTTC. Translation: CASTLRRESGGEQYF.

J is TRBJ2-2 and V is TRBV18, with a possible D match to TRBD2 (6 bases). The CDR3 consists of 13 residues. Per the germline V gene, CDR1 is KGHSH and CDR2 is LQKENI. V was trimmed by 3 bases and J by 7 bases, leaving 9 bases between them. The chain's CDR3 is CASSPGTVGELFF. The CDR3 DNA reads TGTGCCAGCTCACCGGGGACTGTCGGGGAGCTGTTTTTT.

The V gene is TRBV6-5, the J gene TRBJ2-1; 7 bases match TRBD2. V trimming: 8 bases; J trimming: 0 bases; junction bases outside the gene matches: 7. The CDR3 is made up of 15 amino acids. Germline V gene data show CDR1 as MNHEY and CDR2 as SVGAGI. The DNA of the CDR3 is TGTGCCAGCGTGGCAGCGGGAACCTCCTACAATGAGCAGTTCTTC. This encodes CASVAAGTSYNEQFF.

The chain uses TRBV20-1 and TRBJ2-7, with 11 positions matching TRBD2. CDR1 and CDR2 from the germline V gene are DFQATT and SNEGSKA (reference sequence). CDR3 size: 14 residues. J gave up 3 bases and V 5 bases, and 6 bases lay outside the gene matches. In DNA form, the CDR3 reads TGCAGTGCTCGTGGACTAGCGGGCAACTACGAGCAGTACTTC. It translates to CSARGLAGNYEQYF.

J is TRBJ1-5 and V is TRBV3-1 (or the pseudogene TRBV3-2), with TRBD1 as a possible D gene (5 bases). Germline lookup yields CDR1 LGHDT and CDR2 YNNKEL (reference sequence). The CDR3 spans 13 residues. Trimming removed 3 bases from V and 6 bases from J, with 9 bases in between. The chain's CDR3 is CASSQAGFQPQHF. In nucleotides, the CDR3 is TGTGCCAGCAGCCAGGCAGGGTTTCAGCCCCAGCATTTT.

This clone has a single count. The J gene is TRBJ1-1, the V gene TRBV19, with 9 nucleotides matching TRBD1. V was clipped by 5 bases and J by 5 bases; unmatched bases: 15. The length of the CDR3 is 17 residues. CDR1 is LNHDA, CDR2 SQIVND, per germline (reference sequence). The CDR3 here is CASSLNRDREIGTEAFF. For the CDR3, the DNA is TGTGCCAGTAGTCTCAACCGGGACAGGGAAATCGGAACTGAAGCTTTCTTT.